These 17 T cell receptor beta chains share one sample of origin, sequenced in a study of blood T cell repertoires in COVID-19. Profiled with immunoSEQ multiplex PCR; TCRdb holds only in-frame clones, not every one. Seen here are approximately 190,000 clones, 88% observed once, and the top ten hold 5.5% to 7%. Material for sequencing was peripheral blood. The receptors stem from a middle-aged woman who had recovered from COVID-19.

The rearrangement uses TRBV27 and TRBJ2-1, with unresolved D. CDR3 length equals 12 residues. The V and J ends lost 0 bases and 9 bases respectively, with 6 bases between them. The germline V gene has CDR1 MNHEY and CDR2 SMNVEV (reference sequence). The CDR3 DNA reads TGTGCCAGCAGTTTATCGGCAGGTGAGCAGTTCTTC. This gives the protein CASSLSAGEQFF.

The count of this clone is one. The chain recombines TRBV30 with TRBJ2-7, with D tentatively TRBD1 (6 bases). The CDR3 extends over 11 amino acids. With 3 bases removed from V and 7 bases from J, the gap between germline ends came to 10 bases. Per the germline V gene, CDR1 is GTSNPN and CDR2 is SVGIG (reference sequence). DNA of the CDR3: TGTGCCTGGAGCGGGACATGGGAGCAGTACTTC. This gives the protein CAWSGTWEQYF.

The genes are TRBV7-2 and TRBJ2-7; tentatively, D is TRBD1 (6 bases). Germline V gene lookup returns CDR1 SGHTA and CDR2 FQGNSA. This CDR3 has 14 residues. Trimming left V 5 bases short and J 4 bases short, with 15 bases between. The CDR3 loop is CASSPRTEGYEQYF. The CDR3, as DNA: TGTGCCAGCAGCCCGCGGACAGAAGGATACGAGCAGTACTTC.

The J gene is TRBJ2-2, the V gene TRBV30, with D uncertain. From germline, CDR1 is GTSNPN and CDR2 SVGIG (reference sequence). V was trimmed by 0 bases and J by 3 bases, leaving 8 bases between them. CDR3 length equals 14 residues. The CDR3 region has the DNA TGTGCCTGGAGTGTGCCTAGTTACACCGGGGAGCTGTTTTTT. Encoded protein: CAWSVPSYTGELFF. The full variable domain, rest sourced from reference TRBV30 and TRBJ2-2, is SQTIHQWPATLVQPVGSPLSLECTVEGTSNPNLYWYRQAAGRGLQLLFYSVGIGQISSEVPQNLSASRPQDRQFILSSKKLLLSDSGFYLCAWSVPSYTGELFFGEGSRLTVL.

The chain carries TRBV4-1 and TRBJ1-2, with D hard to call. V dropped 0 bases and J dropped 2 bases, with 13 bases sitting between them. The CDR3 spans 16 residues. Germline V gene lookup returns CDR1 MGHRA and CDR2 YSYEKL. The CDR3, as DNA: TGCGCCAGCAGCCAAGATTGGCAGGTGACAAACTATGGCTACACCTTC. Translating it yields CASSQDWQVTNYGYTF.

The CDR3 region is CASSRPPDRGDEQFF. The CDR3 nucleotides are TGTGCCAGCAGTCGACCCCCCGACCGGGGTGATGAGCAGTTCTTC. The genes are TRBV28 and TRBJ2-1; maybe TRBD2 (5 bases). Germline CDR1 is MDHEN and CDR2 is SYDVKM. This CDR3 has 15 residues. Trimming left V 5 bases short and J 8 bases short, with 19 bases between.

This clone was found once. The V and J genes are TRBV5-6 and TRBJ1-1; no clear D gene. The germline V and J ends were trimmed by 2 bases and 5 bases, with 10 bases remaining between them. The CDR3 covers 13 residues. Germline V lookup: CDR1 SGHDT, CDR2 YYEEEE. The chain's CDR3 is CASSFRGGTEAFF. The CDR3 DNA reads TGTGCCAGCAGCTTTCGGGGAGGAACTGAAGCTTTCTTT.

The V gene is TRBV11-3, the J gene TRBJ2-7; weak D call: TRBD1 (6 bases). The CDR3 has 14 residues. Germline V CDR1 and CDR2: SGHNT, YENEEA. Trimming removed 5 bases from V and 8 bases from J, with 19 bases in between. The CDR3 bases are TGTGCCAGCAGCCCTCGCTGGGGGCAGGGTAAGCAGTACTTC. Residues: CASSPRWGQGKQYF.

The V call is TRBV7-9, the J call TRBJ2-1; 11 bases match TRBD2. CDR1 and CDR2 (germline): SEHNR, FQNEAQ (reference sequence). After removal of 4 bases from V and 0 bases from J, the junction contained 11 bases not matched to a gene. There are 19 residues in the CDR3. In nucleotides, the CDR3 is TGTGCCAGCAGCTCCCCGGCGGGGACTAGCGGCAGCTCCTACAATGAGCAGTTCTTC. Amino acids: CASSSPAGTSGSSYNEQFF. Looking up the rest from reference TRBV7-9 and TRBJ2-1 gives the full variable domain: DTGVSQNPRHKITKRGQNVTFRCDPISEHNRLYWYRQTLGQGPEFLTYFQNEAQLEKSRLLSDRFSAERPKGSFSTLEIQRTEQGDSAMYLCASSSPAGTSGSSYNEQFFGPGTRLTVL.

The chain links TRBV19 to TRBJ2-5; the match to TRBD2 covers 12 bases. This CDR3 region has 15 residues. CDR1 and CDR2 from the germline V gene are LNHDA and SQIVND (reference sequence). Trimming at V came to 4 bases and at J to 5 bases, leaving 5 bases not matched to a gene. The CDR3 spells CASSTTSGSFETQYF. CDR3 coding DNA: TGTGCCAGTAGTACGACTAGCGGGAGTTTCGAGACCCAGTACTTC.

The V call is TRBV18, the J call TRBJ1-5; perhaps TRBD1 as D (5 bases). Trimming pared 5 bases from V and 0 bases from J, leaving 14 bases between. CDR1 and CDR2 from the germline V gene are KGHSH and LQKENI. This CDR3 is built from 16 residues. The CDR3 sequence: CASSTSTVNSNQPQHF. The DNA for the CDR3 is TGTGCCAGCTCAACATCGACAGTTAATAGCAATCAGCCCCAGCATTTT.

This chain joins TRBV5-1 and TRBJ1-4; D perhaps matches TRBD1 (6 bases). This CDR3 is built from 16 residues. Germline values: CDR1 SGHRS, CDR2 YFSETQ. The V end was cut by 0 bases, the J end by 5 bases, with 14 bases between. Here the CDR3 reads CASSLGGGTRNEKLFF. The DNA for the CDR3 is TGCGCCAGCAGCTTGGGTGGTGGGACAAGAAATGAAAAACTGTTTTTT.

This chain connects TRBV5-1 to TRBJ1-2, with 8 bases that match TRBD1. Germline V gives CDR1 SGHRS, CDR2 YFSETQ. The CDR3 is 14 amino acids. V lost 0 bases and J lost 8; bases outside the gene matches: 6. CDR3 in amino acids: CASSLATGAQGYTF. DNA of the CDR3: TGCGCCAGCAGCTTGGCGACAGGGGCACAAGGCTACACCTTC.

V and J are TRBV7-8 and TRBJ1-5, with D unresolved. The CDR3 loop spans 16 amino acids. Germline-derived CDR1 and CDR2 are SGHVS and FQNEAQ. Trimming cost V 2 bases and J 2 bases, with 13 bases left between them. The CDR3 reads CASSLSEVFRNQPQHF. The CDR3 coding sequence is TGTGCCAGCAGCTTATCGGAGGTCTTTCGCAATCAGCCCCAGCATTTT.

The V and J genes are TRBV6-5 and TRBJ2-1; 11 nucleotides line up with TRBD2. Trimming cost V 9 bases and J 5 bases; bases outside gene matches: 3. The CDR3 consists of 13 residues. Germline values: CDR1 MNHEY, CDR2 SVGAGI. CDR3: CASRLAGNNEQFF. The CDR3, as DNA: TGTGCCAGTCGACTAGCGGGAAACAATGAGCAGTTCTTC.

The gene calls are TRBV6-4 and TRBJ2-1, with D tentatively TRBD1 (6 bases). The germline CDR1 and CDR2 sequences are MRHNA and SNTAGT. The germline V and J ends were trimmed by 4 bases and 8 bases, with 9 bases remaining between them. This CDR3 comprises 12 residues. CDR3 sequence reads: CASSGQVDEQFF. Written as DNA, the CDR3 is TGTGCCAGCAGTGGACAGGTAGATGAGCAGTTCTTC.

V and J are TRBV15 and TRBJ2-7; 7 positions agree with TRBD1. CDR1 is LNHNV and CDR2 is YYDKDF in the germline V gene (reference sequence). After removal of 6 bases from V and 5 bases from J, the junction contained 7 bases not matched to a gene. The CDR3 covers 13 residues. The CDR3 loop reads CATRKTGSNEQYF. The CDR3 coding sequence is TGTGCCACCAGAAAGACAGGGTCCAACGAGCAGTACTTC. Full variable domain (rest looked up from reference TRBV15 and TRBJ2-7): DAMVIQNPRYQVTQFGKPVTLSCSQTLNHNVMYWYQQKSSQAPKLLFHYYDKDFNNEADTPDNFQSRRPNTSFCFLDIRSPGLGDTAMYLCATRKTGSNEQYFGPGTRLTVT.